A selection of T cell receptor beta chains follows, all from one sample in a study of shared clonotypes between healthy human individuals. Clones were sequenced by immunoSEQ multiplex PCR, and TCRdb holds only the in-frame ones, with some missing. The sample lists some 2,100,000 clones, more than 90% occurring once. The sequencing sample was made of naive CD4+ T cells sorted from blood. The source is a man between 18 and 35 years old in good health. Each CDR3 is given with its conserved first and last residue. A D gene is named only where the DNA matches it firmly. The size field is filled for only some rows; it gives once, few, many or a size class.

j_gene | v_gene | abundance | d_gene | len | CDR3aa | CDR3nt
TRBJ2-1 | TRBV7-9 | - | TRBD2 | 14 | CASSLESGSYEQFF | TGTGCCAGCAGCTTAGAGAGCGGGAGCTATGAGCAGTTCTTC
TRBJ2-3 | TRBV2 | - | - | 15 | CASFLTAGSADTQYF | TGTGCCAGCTTCCTCACGGCAGGATCCGCAGATACGCAGTATTTT
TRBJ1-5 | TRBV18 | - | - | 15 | CASSSNRVGNQPQHF | TGTGCCAGCTCATCAAACAGGGTAGGCAATCAGCCCCAGCATTTT
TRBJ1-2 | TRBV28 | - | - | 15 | CASSLGEETYYGYTF | TGTGCCAGCAGTTTGGGCGAGGAGACCTACTATGGCTACACCTTC
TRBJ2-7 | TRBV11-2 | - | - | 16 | CASSGYKAPSSYEQYF | TGTGCCAGCAGCGGATACAAGGCCCCGAGCTCCTACGAGCAGTACTTC
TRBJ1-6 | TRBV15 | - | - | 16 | CATNNGMGSYNSPLHF | TGTGCCACCAACAATGGGATGGGCTCCTATAATTCACCCCTCCACTTT
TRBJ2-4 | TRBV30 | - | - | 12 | CAWSVGVSIQYF | TGTGCCTGGAGTGTGGGTGTCTCCATCCAGTACTTC
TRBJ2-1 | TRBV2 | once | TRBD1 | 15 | CASKLDRGEYNEQFF | TGTGCCAGCAAATTGGACAGGGGGGAATACAATGAGCAGTTCTTC
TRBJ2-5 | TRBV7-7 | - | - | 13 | CASSLVQQGTQYF | TGTGCTAGCAGCTTAGTGCAGCAAGGGACCCAGTACTTC
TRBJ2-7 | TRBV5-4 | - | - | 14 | CASTLDRATYEQYF | TGTGCCAGCACCCTGGACAGAGCCACCTACGAGCAGTACTTC
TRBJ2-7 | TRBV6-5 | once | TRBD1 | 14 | CASSYRQGPYEQYF | TGTGCCAGCAGTTACCGACAGGGTCCCTACGAGCAGTACTTC
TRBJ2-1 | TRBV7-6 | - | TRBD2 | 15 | CASSFERGSYNEQFF | TGTGCCAGCAGCTTTGAGCGGGGCTCCTACAATGAGCAGTTCTTC
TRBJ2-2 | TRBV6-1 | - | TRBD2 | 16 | CASSALGLHNTGELFF | TGTGCCAGCAGTGCCCTGGGACTACACAACACCGGGGAGCTGTTTTTT
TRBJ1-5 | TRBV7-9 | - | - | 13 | CASSKGWEQPQHF | TGTGCCAGCAGCAAAGGGTGGGAACAGCCCCAGCATTTT
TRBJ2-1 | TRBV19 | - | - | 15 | CASMEASSSYNEQFF | TGTGCCAGTATGGAGGCGTCGAGCTCCTACAATGAGCAGTTCTTC
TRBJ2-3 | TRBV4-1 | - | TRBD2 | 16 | CASSQDQSGGTDTQYF | TGCGCCAGCAGCCAAGATCAAAGCGGGGGCACAGATACGCAGTATTTT
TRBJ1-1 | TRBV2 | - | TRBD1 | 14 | CASGGGQSYTEAFF | TGTGCCAGCGGGGGGGGACAGAGTTACACTGAAGCTTTCTTT
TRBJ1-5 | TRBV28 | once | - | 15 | CASSGGIIGNQPQHF | TGTGCCAGCAGTGGTGGGATTATCGGCAATCAGCCCCAGCATTTT
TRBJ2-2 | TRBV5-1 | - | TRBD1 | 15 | CASSLQQGAIGELFF | TGCGCCAGCAGCTTACAACAGGGGGCAATCGGGGAGCTGTTTTTT
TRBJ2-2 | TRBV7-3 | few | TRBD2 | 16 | CASSLMGLLNTGELFF | TGTGCCAGCAGCTTAATGGGACTATTGAACACCGGGGAGCTGTTTTTT
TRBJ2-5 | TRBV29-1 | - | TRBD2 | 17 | CSVMGGTELGGQETQYF | TGCAGCGTTATGGGGGGGACTGAATTAGGTGGGCAAGAGACCCAGTACTTC
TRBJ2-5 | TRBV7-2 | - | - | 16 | CASSFRGRENRETQYF | TGTGCCAGCAGCTTCCGTGGCAGGGAAAATCGGGAGACCCAGTACTTC
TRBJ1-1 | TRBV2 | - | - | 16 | CASSGTGGGRNTEAFF | TGTGCCAGCAGTGGGACCGGGGGCGGTCGGAACACTGAAGCTTTCTTT
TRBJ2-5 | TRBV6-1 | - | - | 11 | CASSEARKVDF | TGTGCCAGCAGTGAAGCGCGGAAAGTGGACTTC
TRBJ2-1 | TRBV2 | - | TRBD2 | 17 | CASSEATLAGFPNEQFF | TGTGCCAGCAGTGAAGCAACACTAGCGGGGTTCCCGAATGAGCAGTTCTTC
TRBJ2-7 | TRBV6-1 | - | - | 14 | CASSQTISSYEQYF | TGTGCCAGCAGCCAAACCATTAGCTCCTACGAGCAGTACTTC
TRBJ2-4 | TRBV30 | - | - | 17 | CAWSVLGRSLAKNIQYF | TGTGCCTGGAGTGTACTGGGTCGAAGCTTGGCCAAAAACATTCAGTACTTC
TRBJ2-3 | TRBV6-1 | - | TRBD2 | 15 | CASSESRGGTDTQYF | TGTGCCAGCAGTGAAAGTCGGGGGGGGACAGATACGCAGTATTTT
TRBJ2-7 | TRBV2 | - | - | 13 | CASSRDLTYEQYF | TGTGCCAGCAGCCGGGACTTGACCTACGAGCAGTACTTC
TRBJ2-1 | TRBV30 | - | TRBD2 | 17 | CAWSAGTSGSSYNEQFF | TGTGCCTGGAGTGCCGGGACTAGCGGCTCCTCCTACAATGAGCAGTTCTTC
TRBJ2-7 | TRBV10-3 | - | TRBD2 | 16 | CAIRARTSGRAWEQYF | TGTGCCATCAGGGCCCGGACTAGCGGGAGGGCTTGGGAGCAGTACTTC
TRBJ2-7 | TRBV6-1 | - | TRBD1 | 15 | CASRVRDRESPEQYF | TGTGCCAGCAGAGTCCGGGACAGGGAATCCCCCGAGCAGTACTTC
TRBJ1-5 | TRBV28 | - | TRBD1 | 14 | CASSPGQGRQPQHF | TGTGCCAGCAGTCCTGGACAGGGGCGACAGCCCCAGCATTTT
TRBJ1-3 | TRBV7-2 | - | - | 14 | CASSLQGSGNTIYF | TGTGCCAGCAGCCTACAGGGCTCTGGAAACACCATATATTTT
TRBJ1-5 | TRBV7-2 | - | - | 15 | CASSLGSGYDQPQHF | TGTGCCAGCAGCTTAGGCTCAGGGTATGATCAGCCCCAGCATTTT
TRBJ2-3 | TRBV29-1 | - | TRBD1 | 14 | CSADTGGRTDTQYF | TGCAGCGCCGATACAGGGGGCCGCACAGATACGCAGTATTTT
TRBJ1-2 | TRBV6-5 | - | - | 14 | CASSYPRQAYGYTF | TGTGCCAGCAGTTACCCTCGCCAGGCCTATGGCTACACCTTC
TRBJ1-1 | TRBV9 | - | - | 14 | CASSAPGLDTEAFF | TGTGCCAGCAGCGCCCCTGGTTTGGACACTGAAGCTTTCTTT
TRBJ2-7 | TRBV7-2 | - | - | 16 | CASSLAGTASSYEQYF | TGTGCCAGCAGCTTAGCGGGAACAGCAAGCTCCTACGAGCAGTACTTC
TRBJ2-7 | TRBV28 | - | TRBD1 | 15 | CASSTPGTGAYEQYF | TGTGCCAGCAGTACCCCCGGGACAGGTGCCTACGAGCAGTACTTC
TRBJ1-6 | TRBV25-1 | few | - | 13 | CASRDRNNSPLHF | TGTGCCAGCAGAGACAGGAACAATTCACCCCTCCACTTT